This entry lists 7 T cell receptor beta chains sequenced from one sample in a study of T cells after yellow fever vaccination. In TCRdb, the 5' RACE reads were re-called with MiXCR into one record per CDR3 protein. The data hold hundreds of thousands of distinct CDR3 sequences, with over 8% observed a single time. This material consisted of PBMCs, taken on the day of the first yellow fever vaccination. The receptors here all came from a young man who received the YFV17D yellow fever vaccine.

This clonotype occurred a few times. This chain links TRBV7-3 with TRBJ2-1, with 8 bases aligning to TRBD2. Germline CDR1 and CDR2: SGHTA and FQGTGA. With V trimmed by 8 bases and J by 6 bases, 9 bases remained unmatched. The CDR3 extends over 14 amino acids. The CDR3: CASGPGTRVNEQFF. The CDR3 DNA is TGTGCCAGCGGACCCGGGACTAGGGTCAATGAGCAGTTCTTC.

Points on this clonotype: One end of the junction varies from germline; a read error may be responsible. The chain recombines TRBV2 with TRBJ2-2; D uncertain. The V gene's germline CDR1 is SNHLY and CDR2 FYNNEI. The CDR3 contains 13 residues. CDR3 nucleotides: TGTGCCAGCAGTGAAATGAACCCCGGGGAGCTGTTTTTT. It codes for CASSEMNPGELFF.

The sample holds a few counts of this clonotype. The CDR3 spells CASSPRGDTYNSPLHF. For the CDR3, the DNA is TGTGCCAGCAGCCCGAGGGGGGATACCTATAATTCACCCCTCCACTTT. The chain combines TRBV12-3 or TRBV12-4 with TRBJ1-6; D may be TRBD1 (6 bases). With 6 bases removed from V and 2 bases from J, the gap between germline ends came to 14 bases. The CDR3 is 16 amino acids.

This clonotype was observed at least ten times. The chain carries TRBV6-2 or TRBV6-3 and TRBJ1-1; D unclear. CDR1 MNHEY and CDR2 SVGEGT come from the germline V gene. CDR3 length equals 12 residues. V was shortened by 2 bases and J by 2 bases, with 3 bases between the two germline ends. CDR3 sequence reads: CASSYRNTEAFF. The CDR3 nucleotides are TGTGCCAGCAGTTACAGAAACACTGAAGCTTTCTTT.

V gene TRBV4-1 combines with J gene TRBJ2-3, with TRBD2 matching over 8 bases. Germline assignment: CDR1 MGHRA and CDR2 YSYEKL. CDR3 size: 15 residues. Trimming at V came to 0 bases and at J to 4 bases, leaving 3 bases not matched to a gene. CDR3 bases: TGCGCCAGCAGCCAAGACGGGGGGGCAGCAGATACGCAGTATTTT. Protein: CASSQDGGAADTQYF.

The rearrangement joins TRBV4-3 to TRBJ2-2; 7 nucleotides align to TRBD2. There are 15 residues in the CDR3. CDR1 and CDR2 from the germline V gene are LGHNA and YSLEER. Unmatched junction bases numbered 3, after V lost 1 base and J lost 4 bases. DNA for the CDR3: TGCGCCAGCAGCCAAGGGGGGACTACCACCGGGGAGCTGTTTTTT. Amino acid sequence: CASSQGGTTTGELFF.

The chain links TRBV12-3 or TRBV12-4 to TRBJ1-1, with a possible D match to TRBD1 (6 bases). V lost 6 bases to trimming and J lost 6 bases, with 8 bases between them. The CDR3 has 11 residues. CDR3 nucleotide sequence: TGTGCCAGCAGAACAGGGCCTGAAGCTTTCTTT. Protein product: CASRTGPEAFF.